The clone carrying this TCR beta chain occurred a few times. These data originate in a study of early T cells in non-severe SARS-CoV-2 infection. MiXCR was run by TCRdb on the 5' RACE reads, yielding one entry per CDR3 protein. The sample holds roughly 99,000 distinct CDR3 sequences, approximately 10% seen once. This receptor was taken from an adult who was a healthcare worker with PCR-confirmed SARS-CoV-2 infection or an uninfected control (not recorded which). The sample comprised whole blood.

Here the CDR3 DNA reads TGCAGTGCTAGGGACAATAAGGCCGGGGAGCTGTTTTTT. Translating gives CSARDNKAGELFF. The chain carries TRBV20-1 and TRBJ2-2; maybe TRBD1 (5 bases). The V gene lost 3 bases and the J gene lost 6 bases, with 11 bases spanning the gap. CDR1 and CDR2 from the germline V gene are DFQATT and SNEGSKA (reference sequence). This CDR3 comprises 13 residues.